This T cell receptor (beta chain) was found in a study of high-grade serous ovarian cancer treatment subgroups. Trimming left V 1 base short and J 7 bases short, with 20 bases between. Germline loops: CDR1 SGHRS, CDR2 YFSETQ. The CDR3 length is 16 residues. The method was immunoSEQ multiplex PCR; TCRdb's version includes in-frame clones alone and lacks a portion of them. The sample lists about 16,000 clones; under 85% were seen once. This clone has more than one count but fewer than ten. Tumor tissue was taken before any definitive surgery or chemotherapy was given. Sequencing was done on a sample of tumor tissue. This sequence joins TRBV5-1 and TRBJ1-2, with a possible D match to TRBD1 (5 bases). This sequence originates from a human donor with high-grade serous ovarian cancer. Here the CDR3 DNA reads TGCGCCAGCAGCTTGTTCCCCCTGGGGCAGGGTGGTGGCTACACCTTC. Amino acids: CASSLFPLGQGGGYTF.